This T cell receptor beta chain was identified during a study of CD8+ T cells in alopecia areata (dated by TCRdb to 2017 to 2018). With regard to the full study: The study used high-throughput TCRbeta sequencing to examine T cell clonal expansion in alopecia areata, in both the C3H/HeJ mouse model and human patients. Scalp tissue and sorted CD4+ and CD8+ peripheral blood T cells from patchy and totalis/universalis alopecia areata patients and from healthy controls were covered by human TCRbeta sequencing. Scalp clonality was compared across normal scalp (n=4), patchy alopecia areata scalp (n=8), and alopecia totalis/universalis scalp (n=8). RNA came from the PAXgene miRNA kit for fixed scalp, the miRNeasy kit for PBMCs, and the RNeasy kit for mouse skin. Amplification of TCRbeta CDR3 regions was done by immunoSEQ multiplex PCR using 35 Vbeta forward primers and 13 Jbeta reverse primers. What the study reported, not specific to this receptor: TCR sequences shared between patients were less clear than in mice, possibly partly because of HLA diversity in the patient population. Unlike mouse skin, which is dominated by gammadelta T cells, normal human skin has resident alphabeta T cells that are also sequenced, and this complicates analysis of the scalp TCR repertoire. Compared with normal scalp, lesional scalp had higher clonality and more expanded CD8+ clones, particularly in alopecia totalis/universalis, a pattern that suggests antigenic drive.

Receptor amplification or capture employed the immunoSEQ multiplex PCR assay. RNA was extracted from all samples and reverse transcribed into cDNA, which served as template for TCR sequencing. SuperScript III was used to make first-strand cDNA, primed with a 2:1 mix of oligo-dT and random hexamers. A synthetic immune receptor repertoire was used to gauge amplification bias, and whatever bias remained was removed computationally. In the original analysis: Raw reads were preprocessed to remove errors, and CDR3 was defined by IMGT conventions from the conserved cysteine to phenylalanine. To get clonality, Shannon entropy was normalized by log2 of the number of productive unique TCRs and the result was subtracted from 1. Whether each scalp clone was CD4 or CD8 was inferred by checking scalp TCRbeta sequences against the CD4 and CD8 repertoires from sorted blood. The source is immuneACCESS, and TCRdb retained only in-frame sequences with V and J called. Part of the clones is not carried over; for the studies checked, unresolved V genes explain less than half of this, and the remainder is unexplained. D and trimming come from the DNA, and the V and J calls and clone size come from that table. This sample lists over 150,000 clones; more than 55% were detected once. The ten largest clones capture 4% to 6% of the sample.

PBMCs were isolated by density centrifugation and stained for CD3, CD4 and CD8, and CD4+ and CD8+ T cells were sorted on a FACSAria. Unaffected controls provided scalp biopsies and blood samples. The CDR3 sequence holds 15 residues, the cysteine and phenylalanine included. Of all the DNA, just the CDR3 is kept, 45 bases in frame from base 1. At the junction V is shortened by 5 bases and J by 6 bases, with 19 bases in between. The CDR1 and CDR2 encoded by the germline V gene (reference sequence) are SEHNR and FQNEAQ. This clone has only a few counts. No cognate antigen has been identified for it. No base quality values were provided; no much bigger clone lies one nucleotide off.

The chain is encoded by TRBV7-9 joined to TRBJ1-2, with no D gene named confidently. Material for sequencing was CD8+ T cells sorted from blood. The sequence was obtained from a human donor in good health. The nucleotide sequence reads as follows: TGTGCCAGCAGCCATTCGGGGAGCACCCCTAATGGCTACACCTTC. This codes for CASSHSGSTPNGYTF. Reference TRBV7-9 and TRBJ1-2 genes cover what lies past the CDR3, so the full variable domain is DTGVSQNPRHKITKRGQNVTFRCDPISEHNRLYWYRQTLGQGPEFLTYFQNEAQLEKSRLLSDRFSAERPKGSFSTLEIQRTEQGDSAMYLCASSHSGSTPNGYTFGSGTRLTVV.